The 18 T cell receptor beta chains listed next were all sequenced from one sample in a study of beta chain features in type 1 diabetes. Expressed TCRB transcripts were sequenced after all isolated RNA was converted to cDNA. TCRdb's copy holds only in-frame clones and misses some; the assay was immunoSEQ multiplex PCR. This table has about 40,000 clones, about 52% appearing once. Input material: central memory CD4+ T cells from blood. The origin of the receptors is a woman in her late teens or twenties in good health.

V usage is TRBV18 and J usage is TRBJ2-1; 10 nucleotides agree with TRBD2. The CDR3 runs to 17 residues. Germline CDR1 reads KGHSH; CDR2 reads LQKENI. V lost 0 bases and J lost 7; bases outside the gene matches: 9. CDR3 sequence (DNA): TGTGCCAGCTCACCACCGGCTAGCGGGAGATCGGCAAATGAGCAGTTCTTC. This gives the protein CASSPPASGRSANEQFF.

This clone was observed once. This sequence joins TRBV15 and TRBJ2-5; D might be TRBD1 (5 bases). The CDR3 totals 14 residues. V was clipped by 2 bases and J by 5 bases, with 12 bases between them. Germline assignment: CDR1 LNHNV and CDR2 YYDKDF (reference sequence). CDR3 nucleotides: TGTGCCACCAGCAGACCGGACACAGAGGAGACCCAGTACTTC. Translating gives CATSRPDTEETQYF.

This chain connects TRBV2 to TRBJ1-5, with D perhaps matching TRBD1 (5 bases). Germline V CDR1 and CDR2: SNHLY, FYNNEI. Trimming cost V 6 bases and J 4 bases, with 7 bases left between them. The CDR3 has 12 amino acids. The CDR3 nucleotides are TGTGCCAGCAGGGGGGGTAATCAGCCCCAGCATTTT. It specifies CASRGGNQPQHF.

This clone has only a few counts. The V and J genes are TRBV7-2 and TRBJ2-7; TRBD2 aligns across 8 bases. The CDR3 runs 15 residues. The V and J ends lost 2 bases and 5 bases, in that order; junction bases with no gene match: 8. The V gene's germline CDR1 is SGHTA and CDR2 FQGNSA. The CDR3, as DNA: TGTGCCAGCAGCTTAACGGCTAGCGGGTTTAACGAGCAGTACTTC. Protein: CASSLTASGFNEQYF. The full variable domain, rest sourced from reference TRBV7-2 and TRBJ2-7, is GAGVSQSPSNKVTEKGKDVELRCDPISGHTALYWYRQSLGQGLEFLIYFQGNSAPDKSGLPSDRFSAERTGGSVSTLTIQRTQQEDSAVYLCASSLTASGFNEQYFGPGTRLTVT.

This chain joins TRBV5-8 and TRBJ1-6, with D unclear. The CDR3 runs to 14 residues. V dropped 0 bases and J dropped 9 bases, with 10 bases sitting between them. Germline loops: CDR1 SGHTS, CDR2 YDEGEE. The CDR3 loop is CASSLGRGSSPLHF. The CDR3 coding sequence is TGTGCCAGCAGCTTGGGACGGGGAAGTTCACCCCTCCACTTT.

V usage is TRBV2 and J usage is TRBJ2-1, with TRBD2 matching over 10 bases. With V trimmed by 4 bases and J by 0 bases, 0 bases remained unmatched. Per the germline V gene, CDR1 is SNHLY and CDR2 is FYNNEI. The CDR3 is 15 residues long. The CDR3 DNA is TGTGCCAGCAGTGCTAGCGGGAGCTCCTACAATGAGCAGTTCTTC. It is translated as CASSASGSSYNEQFF.

This chain connects TRBV4-1 to TRBJ1-2; 7 bases fit TRBD1. Per the germline V gene, CDR1 is MGHRA and CDR2 is YSYEKL. The CDR3 covers 14 residues. Losses at the gene ends were 0 bases for V and 2 bases for J; bases not matched to a gene: 0. The DNA for the CDR3 is TGCGCCAGCAGCCAAGAACAGGGGAACTATGGCTACACCTTC. Translating gives CASSQEQGNYGYTF.

As regards this clone: The same CDR3 can be traced to other DNA sequences in this sample. This chain connects TRBV6-5 to TRBJ1-1; possible D gene TRBD1, 5 bases. The CDR3 runs 13 residues. V lost 4 bases to trimming and J lost 0 bases, with 6 bases between them. Per germline, CDR1 MNHEY and CDR2 SVGAGI. This CDR3 is CASSLQVNTEAFF. For the CDR3, the DNA is TGTGCCAGCAGTTTACAGGTGAACACTGAAGCTTTCTTT.

The chain is built from TRBV5-4 and TRBJ2-1, with 9 nucleotides matching TRBD1. The V segment lost 3 bases and the J segment 6 bases; nucleotides outside the gene matches: 4. The germline V gene has CDR1 SGHNT and CDR2 YYREEE (reference sequence). The CDR3 has 14 residues. CDR3 nucleotides: TGTGCCAGCAGCTCGGGACAGGGCGGCAATGAGCAGTTCTTC. It codes for CASSSGQGGNEQFF.

The chain has TRBV18 and TRBJ2-5, with D perhaps matching TRBD1 (6 bases). Per the germline V gene, CDR1 is KGHSH and CDR2 is LQKENI. V was pared by 6 bases and J by 3 bases, with 11 bases between. The CDR3 has 13 amino acids. The CDR3 nucleotides read TGTGCCAGCTCCCCAGGGGCGGAAGAGACCCAGTACTTC. Amino acid sequence: CASSPGAEETQYF. Supplemented by reference TRBV18 and TRBJ2-5, the full variable domain reads NAGVMQNPRHLVRRRGQEARLRCSPMKGHSHVYWYRQLPEEGLKFMVYLQKENIIDESGMPKERFSAEFPKEGPSILRIQQVVRGDSAAYFCASSPGAEETQYFGPGTRLLVL.

About this clone itself: Sequence at one end of the junction differs from germline and may be a read error. The V gene is TRBV30, the J gene TRBJ2-7, with TRBD1 matching 10 bases. There are 12 residues in the CDR3. CDR1 and CDR2 from the germline V gene are GTSNPN and SVGIG (reference sequence). The DNA of the CDR3 is TGTGCGTCGACAGGGGGCTCCCACGAGCAGTACTTC. It yields the protein CASTGGSHEQYF. Using reference TRBV30 and TRBJ2-7 for the parts outside the CDR3, the full variable domain is SQTIHQWPATLVQPVGSPLSLECTVEGTSNPNLYWYRQAAGRGLQLLFYSVGIGQISSEVPQNLSASRPQDRQFILSSKKLLLSDSGFYLCASTGGSHEQYFGPGTRLTVT.

The V gene is TRBV19, the J gene TRBJ1-5; D is unresolved. Trimming took 5 bases from V and 13 from J, leaving 21 bases between them. The CDR3 loop spans 14 amino acids. Per germline, CDR1 LNHDA and CDR2 SQIVND (reference sequence). The CDR3 coding sequence is TGTGCCAGTAGTCCCAATTATAAGGTGAGGGCTCAGCATTTT. Its protein is CASSPNYKVRAQHF.

The chain has TRBV5-4 and TRBJ2-2; D unresolved. Germline-derived CDR1 and CDR2 are SGHNT and YYREEE (reference sequence). Trimming removed 4 bases from V and 1 base from J, with 11 bases in between. The CDR3 extends over 15 amino acids. CDR3 coding DNA: TGTGCCAGCAGCCTCAGTACCCTGAACACCGGGGAGCTGTTTTTT. It specifies CASSLSTLNTGELFF.

This clone was recorded only once. The same CDR3 arises from other DNA sequences in this sample as well. The chain employs TRBV5-1 and TRBJ2-7, with D possibly being TRBD2 (5 bases). The CDR3 runs 12 residues. CDR1 and CDR2 (germline): SGHRS, YFSETQ. V lost 0 bases and J 5 bases, leaving 6 bases between the germline ends. The CDR3 reads CASSLGGHEQYF. CDR3 in DNA: TGCGCCAGCAGCTTGGGAGGGCACGAGCAGTACTTC.

This clone was recorded a few times. The CDR3 bases are TGCGCCAGCAGCTTGCCGCGACTTTCGATCGTAGAGACCCAGTACTTC. Its protein is CASSLPRLSIVETQYF. The chain is built from TRBV5-1 and TRBJ2-5; no clear D. CDR3 length equals 16 residues. Trimming removed 1 base at V and 4 bases at J, with 17 bases between. In germline, CDR1 is SGHRS, CDR2 YFSETQ. Drawing the rest from reference TRBV5-1 and TRBJ2-5, the complete variable domain is KAGVTQTPRYLIKTRGQQVTLSCSPISGHRSVSWYQQTPGQGLQFLFEYFSETQRNKGNFPGRFSGRQFSNSRSEMNVSTLELGDSALYLCASSLPRLSIVETQYFGPGTRLLVL.

This chain uses TRBV2 with TRBJ2-7; 10 bases fit TRBD2. V shed 8 bases, J shed 0 bases, and the junction held 4 bases outside the gene matches. The germline V gene has CDR1 SNHLY and CDR2 FYNNEI. The length of the CDR3 is 14 residues. The CDR3 DNA reads as TGTGCCAGCTCAGCGGGAGGGACCTCCTACGAGCAGTACTTC. Translated, it gives CASSAGGTSYEQYF.

This chain connects TRBV29-1 to TRBJ1-2; 8 bases map to TRBD1. The CDR3 runs to 14 residues. The V gene's germline CDR1 is SQVTM and CDR2 ANQGSEA. V was pared by 5 bases and J by 4 bases, with 9 bases of the junction left unmatched. In DNA, the CDR3 is TGCAGCGTTTCCACCGGACAGGGACTCTATGGCTACACCTTC. Amino acids: CSVSTGQGLYGYTF. The full variable domain, in which reference TRBV29-1 and TRBJ1-2 provide the parts outside the CDR3, is SAVISQKPSRDICQRGTSLTIQCQVDSQVTMMFWYRQQPGQSLTLIATANQGSEATYESGFVIDKFPISRPNLTFSTLTVSNMSPEDSSIYLCSVSTGQGLYGYTFGSGTRLTVV.

The chain couples TRBV2 to TRBJ1-6; D gene uncertain. The germline CDR1 and CDR2 sequences are SNHLY and FYNNEI. V was trimmed by 6 bases and J by 9 bases, leaving 9 bases between them. The CDR3 loop spans 12 amino acids. The CDR3 is CASSGELSPLHF. In DNA, the CDR3 is TGTGCCAGCAGCGGGGAGCTTTCACCCCTCCACTTT.